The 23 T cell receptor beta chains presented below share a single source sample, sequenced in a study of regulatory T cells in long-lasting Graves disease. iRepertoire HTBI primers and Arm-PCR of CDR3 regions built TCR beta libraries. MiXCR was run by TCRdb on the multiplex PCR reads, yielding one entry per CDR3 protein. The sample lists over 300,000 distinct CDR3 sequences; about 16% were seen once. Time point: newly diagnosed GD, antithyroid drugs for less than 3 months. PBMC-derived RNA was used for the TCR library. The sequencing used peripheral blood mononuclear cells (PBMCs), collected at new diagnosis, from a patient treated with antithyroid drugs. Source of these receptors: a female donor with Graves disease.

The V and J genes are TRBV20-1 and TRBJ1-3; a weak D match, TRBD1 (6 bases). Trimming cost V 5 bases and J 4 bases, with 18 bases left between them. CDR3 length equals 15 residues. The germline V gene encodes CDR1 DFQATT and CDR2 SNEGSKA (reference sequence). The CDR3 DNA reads TGCAGTGCTGCTGCTAACTGGGACACCGGAAACACCATATATTTT. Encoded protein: CSAAANWDTGNTIYF.

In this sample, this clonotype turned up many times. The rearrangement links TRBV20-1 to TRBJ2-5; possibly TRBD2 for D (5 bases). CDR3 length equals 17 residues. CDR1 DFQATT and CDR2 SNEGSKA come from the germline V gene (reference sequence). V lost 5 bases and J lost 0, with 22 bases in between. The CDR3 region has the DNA TGCAGTGCTCACACAATGGCGACTACCAATCACCAAGAGACCCAGTACTTC. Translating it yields CSAHTMATTNHQETQYF.

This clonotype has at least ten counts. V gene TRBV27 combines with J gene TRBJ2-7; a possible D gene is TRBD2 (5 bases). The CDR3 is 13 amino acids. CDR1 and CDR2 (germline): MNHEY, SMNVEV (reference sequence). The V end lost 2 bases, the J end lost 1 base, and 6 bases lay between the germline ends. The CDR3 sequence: CASSLTGSYEQYF. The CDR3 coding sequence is TGTGCCAGCAGTTTAACGGGGTCCTACGAGCAGTACTTC.

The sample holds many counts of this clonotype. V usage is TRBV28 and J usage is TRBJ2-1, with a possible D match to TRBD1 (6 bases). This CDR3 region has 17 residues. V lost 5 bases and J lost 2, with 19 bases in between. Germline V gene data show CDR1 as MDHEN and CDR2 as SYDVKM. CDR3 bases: TGTGCCAGCAGTCCGCCCTCACAGGGAATCCCCTACAATGAGCAGTTCTTC. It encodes CASSPPSQGIPYNEQFF.

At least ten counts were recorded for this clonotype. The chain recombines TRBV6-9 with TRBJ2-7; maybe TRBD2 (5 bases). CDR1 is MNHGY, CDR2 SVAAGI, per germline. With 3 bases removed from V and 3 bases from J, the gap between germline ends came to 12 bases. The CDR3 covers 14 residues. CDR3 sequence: CASSYEIGSYEQYF. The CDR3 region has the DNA TGTGCCAGCAGTTACGAGATAGGGAGCTACGAGCAGTACTTC.

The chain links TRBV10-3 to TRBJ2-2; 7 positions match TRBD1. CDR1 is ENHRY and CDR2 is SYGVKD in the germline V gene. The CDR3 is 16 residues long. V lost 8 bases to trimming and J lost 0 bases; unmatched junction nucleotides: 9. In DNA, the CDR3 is TGTGCCATCCAAGAAGCAGGGGGTTCGAACACCGGGGAGCTGTTTTTT. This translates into CAIQEAGGSNTGELFF.

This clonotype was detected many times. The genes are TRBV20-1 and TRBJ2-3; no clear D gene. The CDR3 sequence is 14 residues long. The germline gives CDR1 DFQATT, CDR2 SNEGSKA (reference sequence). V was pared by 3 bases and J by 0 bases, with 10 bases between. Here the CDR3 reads CSARALASTDTQYF. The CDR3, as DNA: TGCAGTGCTAGGGCACTTGCTAGCACAGATACGCAGTATTTT.

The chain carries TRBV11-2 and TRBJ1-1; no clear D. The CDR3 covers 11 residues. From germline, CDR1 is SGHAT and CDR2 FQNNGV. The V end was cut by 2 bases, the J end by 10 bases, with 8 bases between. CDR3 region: CASSLLAGAFF. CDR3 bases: TGTGCCAGCAGCTTACTAGCGGGAGCTTTCTTT.

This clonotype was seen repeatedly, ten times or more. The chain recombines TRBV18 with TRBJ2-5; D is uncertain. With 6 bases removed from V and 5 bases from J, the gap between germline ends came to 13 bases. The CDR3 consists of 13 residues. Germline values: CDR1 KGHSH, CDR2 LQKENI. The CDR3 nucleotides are TGTGCCAGCTCCGACGGAGTGGCGGAGACCCAGTACTTC. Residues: CASSDGVAETQYF.

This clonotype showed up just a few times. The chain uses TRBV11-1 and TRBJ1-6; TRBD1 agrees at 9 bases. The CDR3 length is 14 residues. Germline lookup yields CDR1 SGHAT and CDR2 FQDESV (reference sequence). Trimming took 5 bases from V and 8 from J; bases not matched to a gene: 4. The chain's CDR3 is CASSVRDRDSPLHF. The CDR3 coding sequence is TGTGCCAGCAGCGTCCGGGACAGGGATTCACCCCTCCACTTT.

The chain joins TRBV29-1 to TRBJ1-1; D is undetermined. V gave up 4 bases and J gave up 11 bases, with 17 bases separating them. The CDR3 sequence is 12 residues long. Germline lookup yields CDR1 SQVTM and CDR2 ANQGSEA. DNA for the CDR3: TGCAGCGTTGGAGGAGGACCCTTTTTGGCTTTCTTT. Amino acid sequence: CSVGGGPFLAFF.

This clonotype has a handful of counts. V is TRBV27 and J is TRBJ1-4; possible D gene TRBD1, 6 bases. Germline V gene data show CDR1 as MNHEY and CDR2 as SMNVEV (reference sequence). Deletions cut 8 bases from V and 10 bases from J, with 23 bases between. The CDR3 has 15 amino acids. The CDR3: CASALQTGTSRKLFF. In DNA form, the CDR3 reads TGTGCCAGCGCGCTGCAAACAGGGACCTCACGAAAACTGTTTTTT.

The CDR3 sequence is CASSEANIGHGYTF. Here the CDR3 DNA reads TGTGCCAGCAGTGAAGCGAATATAGGACATGGCTACACCTTC. The chain is built from TRBV6-1 and TRBJ1-2; no firm D call. V was cut by 0 bases and J by 6 bases, with 11 bases left in between. The CDR3 contains 14 residues. The germline CDR1 and CDR2 sequences are MNHNS and SASEGT.

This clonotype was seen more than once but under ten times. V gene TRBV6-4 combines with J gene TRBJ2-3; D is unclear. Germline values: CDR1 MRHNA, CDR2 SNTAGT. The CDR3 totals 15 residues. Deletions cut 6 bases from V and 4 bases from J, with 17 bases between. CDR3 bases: TGTGCCAGCAGAGACATCCGAGAGCTCCCAGATACGCAGTATTTT. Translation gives CASRDIRELPDTQYF.

CDR3 DNA: TGTGCCACCAGCAGAGACGGCATGAGTGGGCAGTACTTC. Its protein is CATSRDGMSGQYF. The rearrangement joins TRBV15 to TRBJ2-7; D remains ambiguous. This CDR3 spans 13 amino acids. Looked up from germline, CDR1 is LNHNV and CDR2 is YYDKDF (reference sequence). V was shortened by 0 bases and J by 9 bases, with 12 bases between the two germline ends.

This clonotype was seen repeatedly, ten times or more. The CDR3 coding sequence is TGTGCCAGCAGCTCCTTAGGGGGCGCGGGGGAGACCCAGTACTTC. It translates to CASSSLGGAGETQYF. The V gene is TRBV5-5, the J gene TRBJ2-5; D is perhaps TRBD1 (7 bases). Trimming removed 3 bases at V and 5 bases at J, with 17 bases between. Germline values: CDR1 SGHKS, CDR2 YYEKEE (reference sequence). The CDR3 contains 15 residues.

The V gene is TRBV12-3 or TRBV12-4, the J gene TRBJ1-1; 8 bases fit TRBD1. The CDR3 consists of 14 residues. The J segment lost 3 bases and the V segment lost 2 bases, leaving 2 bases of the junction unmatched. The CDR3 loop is CASSLSRGHTEAFF. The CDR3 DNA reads TGTGCCAGCAGTTTAAGCAGGGGGCACACTGAAGCTTTCTTT.

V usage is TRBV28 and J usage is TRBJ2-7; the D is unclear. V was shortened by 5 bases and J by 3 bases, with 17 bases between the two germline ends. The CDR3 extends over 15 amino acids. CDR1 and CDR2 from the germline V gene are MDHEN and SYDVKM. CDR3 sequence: CASSRSDSMRYEQYF. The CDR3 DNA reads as TGTGCCAGCAGTCGAAGCGACTCCATGCGCTACGAGCAGTACTTC.

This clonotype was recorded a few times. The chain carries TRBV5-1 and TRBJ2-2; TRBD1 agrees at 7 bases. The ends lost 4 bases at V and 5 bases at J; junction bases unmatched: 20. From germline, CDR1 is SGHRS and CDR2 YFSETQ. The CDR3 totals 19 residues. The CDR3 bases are TGCGCCAGCAGCACCCGTCCCCGGACAGGTGGTGGAAGGACCGGGGAGCTGTTTTTT. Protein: CASSTRPRTGGGRTGELFF.

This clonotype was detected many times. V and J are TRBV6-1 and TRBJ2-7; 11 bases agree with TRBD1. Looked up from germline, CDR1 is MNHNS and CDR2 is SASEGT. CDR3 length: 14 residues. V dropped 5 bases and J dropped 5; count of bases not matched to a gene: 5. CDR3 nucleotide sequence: TGTGCCAGCAGTCACGGACAGGGGGCTCACGAGCAGTACTTC. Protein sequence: CASSHGQGAHEQYF.

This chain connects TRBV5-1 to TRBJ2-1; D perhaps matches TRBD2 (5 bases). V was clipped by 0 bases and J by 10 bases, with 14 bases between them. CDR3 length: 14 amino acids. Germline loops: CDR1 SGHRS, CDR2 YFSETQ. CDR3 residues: CASSLGRGSEEQFF. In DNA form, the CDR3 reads TGCGCCAGCAGCTTGGGTAGAGGGTCTGAAGAGCAGTTCTTC.

Here the CDR3 reads CASSPLGQVYEQYF. As DNA, the CDR3 is TGTGCCAGCAGTCCCCTGGGGCAGGTCTACGAGCAGTACTTC. The chain uses TRBV27 and TRBJ2-7; a weak D match, TRBD1 (5 bases). The CDR3 covers 14 residues. The V end was cut by 5 bases, the J end by 3 bases, with 14 bases between. The germline V gene has CDR1 MNHEY and CDR2 SMNVEV (reference sequence).

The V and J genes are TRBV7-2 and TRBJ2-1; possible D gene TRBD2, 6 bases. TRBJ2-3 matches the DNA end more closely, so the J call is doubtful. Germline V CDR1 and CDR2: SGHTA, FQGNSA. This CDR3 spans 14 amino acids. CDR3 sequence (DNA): TGTGCCAGCAATATCCCGGGGGTTCCCAAGGAGCAGTATTTT. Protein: CASNIPGVPKEQYF.